This T cell receptor (beta chain) was recorded in a study of PD-L1 blockade in urothelial cancer. Study details: Of prior chemotherapy regimens, patients had received between 0 and 3. Study-wide findings and caveats: Pretreatment peripheral blood TCR clonality that fell below the median predicted better survival among the patients studied.

The time point: peripheral blood 6 weeks after treatment start. Here immunoSEQ multiplex PCR was the method, and the copy in TCRdb shows in-frame clones only, minus some. Of 38,000 or so clones listed, more than 80% are singletons. V was clipped by 2 bases and J by 5 bases; unmatched bases: 13. This CDR3 is built from 18 residues. Germline V gene data show CDR1 as SGHRS and CDR2 as YFSETQ. About this clone itself: The antigen remains unidentified.

This TCR came from a man aged 40-49 years with urothelial cancer. The starting material was PBMCs, obtained around atezolizumab (anti-PD-L1) treatment. The rearrangement links TRBV5-1 to TRBJ2-2, with 9 bases that match TRBD2. The CDR3 sequence: CASSFPRGRAQETGELFF. The CDR3 DNA reads TGCGCCAGCAGCTTTCCGCGCGGGAGGGCCCAAGAGACCGGGGAGCTGTTTTTT. The whole variable domain, remainder taken from reference TRBV5-1 and TRBJ2-2, is KAGVTQTPRYLIKTRGQQVTLSCSPISGHRSVSWYQQTPGQGLQFLFEYFSETQRNKGNFPGRFSGRQFSNSRSEMNVSTLELGDSALYLCASSFPRGRAQETGELFFGEGSRLTVL.